A single sample is the source of the 25 T cell receptor beta chains below, sequenced in a study of T cell changes during pregnancy in multiple sclerosis (dated 2019 in TCRdb). The method behind the library was the immunoSEQ multiplex PCR assay. TCRdb's version of the immuneACCESS table is confined to in-frame rearrangements and falls short of the full clone set. An unresolved V gene accounts for under half of the shortfall where checked; the remainder is of unknown origin. This sample holds 85,000 to 130,000 clones; 85% to 95% were observed only once. The leading ten clones occupy approximately 1.5% of the sample. This specimen was peripheral blood, taken after pregnancy. Source of these receptors: a female donor with multiple sclerosis, enrolled in a pregnancy study.

The chain is built from TRBV4-1 and TRBJ1-3; D call uncertain. The V gene lost 1 base and the J gene lost 0 bases, with 10 bases spanning the gap. Germline V lookup: CDR1 MGHRA, CDR2 YSYEKL. The CDR3 has 16 residues. The CDR3 DNA follows: TGCGCCAGCAGCCAAGTGGAGCAAAACTCTGGAAACACCATATATTTT. It translates to CASSQVEQNSGNTIYF.

This rearrangement joins TRBV30 to TRBJ1-1; 7 bases agree with TRBD1. The germline V gene encodes CDR1 GTSNPN and CDR2 SVGIG (reference sequence). The CDR3 has 13 residues. CDR3 in amino acids: CARTGQVGTEAFF. CDR3 nucleotides: TGTGCTCGTACCGGACAGGTTGGCACTGAAGCTTTCTTT.

CDR3 in amino acids: CAWTAGGDTQYF. The CDR3 nucleotides read TGTGCCTGGACTGCGGGGGGAGATACGCAGTATTTT. This rearrangement joins TRBV30 to TRBJ2-3; 8 bases line up with TRBD2. Germline V gives CDR1 GTSNPN, CDR2 SVGIG (reference sequence). The V segment lost 4 bases and the J segment 5 bases; nucleotides outside the gene matches: 2. The CDR3 is 12 residues long.

The CDR3: CAWSWSHTGELFF. The CDR3 DNA reads as TGTGCCTGGAGTTGGAGCCACACCGGGGAGCTGTTTTTT. The gene calls are TRBV30 and TRBJ2-2; D remains unclear. Per germline, CDR1 GTSNPN and CDR2 SVGIG (reference sequence). Trimming cost V 2 bases and J 3 bases, with 7 bases left between them. The CDR3 is 13 residues long.

The V gene is TRBV25-1, the J gene TRBJ2-2, with 12 bases identical to TRBD1. The CDR3 has 14 residues. Losses at the gene ends were 11 bases for V and 7 bases for J; bases not matched to a gene: 8. Germline loops: CDR1 MGHDK, CDR2 SYGVNS. CDR3 sequence (DNA): TGTGCCTCGGGGGGACAGGGGGCCAGCGGGGAGCTGTTTTTT. Its protein is CASGGQGASGELFF.

The V gene is TRBV5-4, the J gene TRBJ2-6, with D uncertain. Trimming cost V 7 bases and J 0 bases, with 17 bases left between them. Germline CDR1 is SGHNT and CDR2 is YYREEE (reference sequence). CDR3 size: 17 residues. DNA for the CDR3: TGTGCCAGCCACCAGATGGGCAGATTCTCTGGGGCCAACGTCCTGACTTTC. It translates to CASHQMGRFSGANVLTF.

The rearrangement links TRBV25-1 to TRBJ2-1; no reliable D call. The ends were cut back, 1 base at V and 4 bases at J, with 5 bases in the middle. The CDR3 covers 13 residues. Per the germline V gene, CDR1 is MGHDK and CDR2 is SYGVNS. The CDR3 coding sequence is TGTGCCAGCAGTGAATCGGTTTACAATGAGCAGTTCTTC. This sequence encodes CASSESVYNEQFF.

The chain combines TRBV5-4 with TRBJ1-2; D is unresolved. The CDR3 runs 13 residues. Per germline, CDR1 SGHNT and CDR2 YYREEE (reference sequence). V lost 0 bases and J 5 bases, leaving 8 bases between the germline ends. CDR3 amino acids: CASSLDPEYGYTF. The CDR3 coding sequence is TGTGCCAGCAGCTTGGATCCGGAGTATGGCTACACCTTC.

The chain combines TRBV6-4 with TRBJ2-2; no firm D call. The CDR3 runs to 16 residues. Between the trimmed V and J ends, which lost 2 bases and 6 bases, there was a span of 16 bases. Germline loops: CDR1 MRHNA, CDR2 SNTAGT. For the CDR3, the DNA is TGTGCCAGCAGTGACCCCACGGCGAGGAAGTCCGGGGAGCTGTTTTTT. This sequence encodes CASSDPTARKSGELFF.

This chain's CDR3 is CASSLRLAGHQGTQYF. CDR3 sequence (DNA): TGTGCCAGCAGTCTAAGACTAGCGGGACACCAGGGTACGCAGTATTTT. The chain recombines TRBV28 with TRBJ2-3, with TRBD2 identical over 11 bases. The V segment lost 5 bases and the J segment 8 bases; nucleotides outside the gene matches: 12. Germline V gene lookup returns CDR1 MDHEN and CDR2 SYDVKM. This CDR3 comprises 16 residues.

V is TRBV18 and J is TRBJ2-1, with 10 positions matching TRBD2. The germline CDR1 and CDR2 sequences are KGHSH and LQKENI. The junction had 9 bases not matched to a gene; V was cut back by 3 bases and J by 7 bases. CDR3 size: 16 residues. CDR3 DNA sequence: TGTGCCAGCTCACCGAATCCAACTAGCGGGGTTAATGAGCAGTTCTTC. Encoded protein: CASSPNPTSGVNEQFF.

Comments on this clone: An end of the junction does not agree with germline; a read error may underlie this. The chain uses TRBV27 and TRBJ2-4, with TRBD2 matching over 10 bases. The CDR3 has 13 amino acids. Germline CDR1 is MNHEY and CDR2 is SMNVEV (reference sequence). The DNA of the CDR3 is TGTGCCAGCAGTCCCTTGGTACTAGCGGGACTCACTTTC. Translated: CASSPLVLAGLTF.

The J gene is TRBJ2-2, the V gene TRBV6-5, with D possibly TRBD1 on 6 matching bases. Looked up from germline, CDR1 is MNHEY and CDR2 is SVGAGI. This CDR3 contains 14 residues. The V end lost 4 bases, the J end lost 4 bases, and 10 bases lay between the germline ends. The CDR3 nucleotides are TGTGCCAGCAGTTTCTGGACAGCCACCGGGGAGCTGTTTTTT. Protein product: CASSFWTATGELFF.

The chain joins TRBV6-1 to TRBJ2-3; 8 nucleotides line up with TRBD2. The germline gives CDR1 MNHNS, CDR2 SASEGT. Trimming removed 4 bases from V and 4 bases from J; junction bases left unmatched: 10. The CDR3 consists of 16 residues. CDR3 DNA sequence: TGTGCCAGCAGTGCGACTAGCGATGTCGGAGCAGATACGCAGTATTTT. Protein product: CASSATSDVGADTQYF.

The chain combines TRBV9 with TRBJ2-1; the match to TRBD2 covers 11 bases. The CDR3 has 15 residues. Unmatched junction bases numbered 5, after V lost 5 bases and J lost 4 bases. Germline V CDR1 and CDR2: SGDLS, YYNGEE. The CDR3 DNA is TGTGCCAGCAGTCTTACTAGCGGGGGATACAATGAGCAGTTCTTC. It is translated as CASSLTSGGYNEQFF.

The chain joins TRBV28 to TRBJ1-5, with 7 nucleotides matching TRBD1. The V gene's germline CDR1 is MDHEN and CDR2 SYDVKM. This CDR3 is built from 17 residues. V gave up 4 bases and J gave up 1 base; unmatched junction bases: 10. The CDR3: CASSSSRQGGSNQPQHF. The CDR3, as DNA: TGTGCCAGCAGTTCCTCCCGACAGGGCGGAAGCAATCAGCCCCAGCATTTT.

The chain uses TRBV10-3 and TRBJ1-3, with D unclear. The V end was cut by 3 bases, the J end by 4 bases, with 10 bases between. The CDR3 runs to 14 residues. CDR1 and CDR2 (germline): ENHRY, SYGVKD. CDR3 residues: CAISDSISGNTIYF. In nucleotides, the CDR3 is TGTGCCATCAGTGACAGTATCTCCGGAAACACCATATATTTT.

This chain links TRBV7-9 with TRBJ2-7, with 9 bases that match TRBD1. V lost 0 bases, J lost 7 bases, and 16 bases stayed unmatched. Germline assignment: CDR1 SEHNR and CDR2 FQNEAQ (reference sequence). This CDR3 is built from 18 residues. Here the CDR3 reads CASSLAGQGINSLREQYF. CDR3 coding DNA: TGTGCCAGCAGCTTAGCGGGACAGGGCATCAACAGCTTACGAGAGCAGTACTTC.

This chain connects TRBV5-8 to TRBJ1-5; 10 nucleotides match TRBD1. V was clipped by 5 bases and J by 7 bases; unmatched bases: 9. Germline V gene sequence: CDR1 SGHTS, CDR2 YDEGEE. The CDR3 extends over 15 amino acids. The CDR3 bases are TGTGCCAGCAGTCTCCGGGACAGGGGAAACCAGCCCCAGCATTTT. Translation: CASSLRDRGNQPQHF.

The rearrangement uses TRBV18 and TRBJ2-1; 7 bases are a match to TRBD2. The V and J ends lost 1 base and 0 bases, in that order; junction bases with no gene match: 3. The germline gives CDR1 KGHSH, CDR2 LQKENI. The CDR3 loop spans 16 amino acids. In nucleotides, the CDR3 is TGTGCCAGCTCACCACGGAGCGGGGTCTCCTACAATGAGCAGTTCTTC. This sequence encodes CASSPRSGVSYNEQFF.

The chain employs TRBV2 and TRBJ2-7; a weak D match, TRBD1 (5 bases). The CDR3 runs 16 residues. Germline CDR1 reads SNHLY; CDR2 reads FYNNEI. V was clipped by 2 bases and J by 4 bases, with 18 bases between them. The CDR3 coding sequence is TGTGCCAGCAGTGAATTTTTAGGGGAAGTCTTTTACGAGCAGTACTTC. Residues: CASSEFLGEVFYEQYF. Complete variable domain (other parts from reference TRBV2 and TRBJ2-7): EPEVTQTPSHQVTQMGQEVILRCVPISNHLYFYWYRQILGQKVEFLVSFYNNEISEKSEIFDDQFSVERPDGSNFTLKIRSTKLEDSAMYFCASSEFLGEVFYEQYFGPGTRLTVT.

The chain recombines TRBV15 with TRBJ2-1, with D tentatively TRBD1 (6 bases). CDR3 size: 18 residues. Trimming stripped 1 base from V and 2 bases from J, with 18 bases between. Germline V CDR1 and CDR2: LNHNV, YYDKDF (reference sequence). The CDR3 DNA reads as TGTGCCACCAGCAGAGGAGCGGTGGGACACCCCACCTACAATGAGCAGTTCTTC. This sequence encodes CATSRGAVGHPTYNEQFF.

The rearrangement joins TRBV10-3 to TRBJ1-1; D possibly corresponds to TRBD1 (5 bases). The ends were cut back, 4 bases at V and 8 bases at J, with 20 bases in the middle. CDR1 is ENHRY, CDR2 SYGVKD, per germline. The CDR3 covers 15 residues. CDR3 region: CAISAGTGGKSEAFF. CDR3 DNA: TGTGCCATCAGTGCCGGCACCGGGGGGAAATCCGAAGCTTTCTTT.

This sequence joins TRBV27 and TRBJ2-7, with D possibly matching TRBD1 (6 bases). Germline lookup yields CDR1 MNHEY and CDR2 SMNVEV (reference sequence). CDR3 length: 15 residues. The V and J ends lost 5 bases and 3 bases respectively, with 17 bases between them. The CDR3 nucleotides are TGTGCCAGCAGTGTACAGGGTTGGTCCTTCTACGAGCAGTACTTC. This sequence encodes CASSVQGWSFYEQYF.

This chain connects TRBV29-1 to TRBJ1-1; 9 bases map to TRBD1. This CDR3 is built from 13 residues. Germline V CDR1 and CDR2: SQVTM, ANQGSEA. With 6 bases clipped from V and 1 base from J, the junction kept 3 bases outside the gene matches. The CDR3 nucleotides read TGCAGCGTGCGACAGGGGGAGAACACTGAAGCTTTCTTT. Translation gives CSVRQGENTEAFF.